Below, 22 T cell receptor beta chains from the same sample are listed, as sequenced in a study of T cell responses to AZD1222 COVID-19 vaccine. Here immunoSEQ multiplex PCR was the method, and the copy in TCRdb shows in-frame clones only, minus some. The sample consists of some 150,000 clones, 90% of them appearing once. Sequenced here: peripheral blood, sampled on day 0 of AZD1222 vaccination. The source is an adult in good health.

The chain recombines TRBV5-6 with TRBJ2-2; unclear D gene. The CDR3 is 15 amino acids. The germline V gene encodes CDR1 SGHDT and CDR2 YYEEEE. V shed 5 bases and J shed 4 bases, with 15 bases lying between them. CDR3: CASSPFGRLTGELFF. CDR3 DNA: TGTGCCAGCAGTCCGTTTGGTCGGCTCACCGGGGAGCTGTTTTTT.

DNA for the CDR3: TGTGCCAGCAGTACAGGGGGCTACGAGCAGTACTTC. This codes for CASSTGGYEQYF. The rearrangement links TRBV27 to TRBJ2-7; TRBD1 agrees at 8 bases. V shed 5 bases, J shed 3 bases, and the junction held 0 bases outside the gene matches. This CDR3 is built from 12 residues. Germline V gene data show CDR1 as MNHEY and CDR2 as SMNVEV (reference sequence).

The chain uses TRBV30 and TRBJ1-1, with 8 bases aligning to TRBD1. Germline CDR1 and CDR2: GTSNPN and SVGIG (reference sequence). V trimming: 3 bases; J trimming: 3 bases; junction bases outside the gene matches: 3. The CDR3 spans 13 residues. The CDR3 DNA sequence: TGTGCCTGGAGCACAGGGGGTCACACTGAAGCTTTCTTT. Its protein product is CAWSTGGHTEAFF.

This chain joins TRBV6-5 and TRBJ1-1; D not certain. V shed 8 bases and J shed 0 bases, with 10 bases lying between them. This CDR3 has 13 amino acids. Germline V gene lookup returns CDR1 MNHEY and CDR2 SVGAGI. The chain's CDR3 is CASLTSLNTEAFF. The CDR3 DNA follows: TGTGCCAGCCTAACGAGTTTGAACACTGAAGCTTTCTTT.

The chain uses TRBV7-3 and TRBJ1-2; D unclear. V gave up 6 bases and J gave up 7 bases, with 12 bases separating them. CDR1 is SGHTA, CDR2 FQGTGA, per germline. The CDR3 loop spans 12 amino acids. CDR3 sequence reads: CASSRGSSGYTF. The CDR3 DNA reads TGTGCCAGCAGTCGAGGGTCAAGTGGCTACACCTTC.

J is TRBJ2-5 and V is TRBV24-1, with D uncertain. The V gene's germline CDR1 is KGHDR and CDR2 SFDVKD. Between the trimmed V and J ends, which lost 4 bases and 1 base, there was a span of 9 bases. CDR3 length equals 14 residues. The CDR3 reads CATSEIGTQETQYF. In nucleotides, the CDR3 is TGTGCCACCAGTGAAATCGGAACCCAAGAGACCCAGTACTTC.

This chain connects TRBV10-1 to TRBJ2-7, with a tentative D call TRBD1 (6 bases). CDR1 and CDR2 from the germline V gene are WNHNN and SYGVQD (reference sequence). The CDR3 is 12 amino acids. V lost 10 bases and J 4 bases, leaving 14 bases between the germline ends. The CDR3 sequence: CATPDRIYEQYF. CDR3 DNA: TGCGCCACCCCGGACAGAATATACGAGCAGTACTTC.

This chain uses TRBV11-2 with TRBJ1-2, with 11 bases identical to TRBD1. Per the germline V gene, CDR1 is SGHAT and CDR2 is FQNNGV. J gave up 4 bases and V 6 bases, and 1 base lay outside the gene matches. The CDR3 has 13 amino acids. As DNA, the CDR3 is TGTGCCAGCAGGGGGACAGGGGGCTATGGCTACACCTTC. Its protein product is CASRGTGGYGYTF.

The chain combines TRBV6-5 with TRBJ2-1; TRBD2 matches 16 bases. The V segment lost 6 bases and the J segment 8 bases; nucleotides outside the gene matches: 4. The germline V gene encodes CDR1 MNHEY and CDR2 SVGAGI. The CDR3 totals 15 residues. The CDR3, as DNA: TGTGCCAGCAGCCCCGGGACTAGCGGGGGGGATGAGCAGTTCTTC. Residues: CASSPGTSGGDEQFF.

J is TRBJ2-5 and V is TRBV10-3; D possibly uses TRBD1 or TRBD2 (5 bases each). V lost 4 bases to trimming and J lost 4 bases, with 10 bases between them. CDR1 and CDR2 (germline): ENHRY, SYGVKD. CDR3 length equals 13 residues. Here the CDR3 DNA reads TGTGCCATCAGTGGGGACCGGTCAGAGACCCAGTACTTC. Amino acid sequence: CAISGDRSETQYF.

J is TRBJ2-7 and V is TRBV20-1, with D possibly matching TRBD2 (6 bases). CDR1 DFQATT and CDR2 SNEGSKA come from the germline V gene (reference sequence). The CDR3 is 14 residues long. Trimming removed 3 bases at V and 4 bases at J, with 16 bases between. The CDR3 nucleotides are TGCAGTGCTAGTCGGGCGACTAGAAGTTACGAGCAGTACTTC. Translating it yields CSASRATRSYEQYF.

This chain uses TRBV7-3 with TRBJ1-2, with 8 bases matching TRBD1. In germline, CDR1 is SGHTA, CDR2 FQGTGA. This CDR3 region has 16 residues. V shed 5 bases and J 7 bases; nucleotides not matched to a gene: 15. The CDR3 sequence: CASSPTGRGLVGGYTF. For the CDR3, the DNA is TGTGCCAGCAGCCCTACGGGCAGGGGGCTTGTAGGTGGCTACACCTTC.

The CDR3 coding sequence is TGTGCCAGCAGCTTAGGGATAGCGGAGGGGCACCACGAGCAGTACTTC. Translation gives CASSLGIAEGHHEQYF. The V and J genes are TRBV7-2 and TRBJ2-7; maybe TRBD2 (6 bases). The V gene lost 1 base and the J gene lost 5 bases, with 18 bases spanning the gap. Germline CDR1 is SGHTA and CDR2 is FQGNSA. This CDR3 region has 16 residues.

The V gene is TRBV7-2, the J gene TRBJ2-1; 8 bases are shared with TRBD2. Germline V gives CDR1 SGHTA, CDR2 FQGNSA. The CDR3 covers 14 residues. J was trimmed by 2 bases and V by 5 bases; bases with no gene match: 2. CDR3 region: CASSPRGAYNEQFF. CDR3 coding DNA: TGTGCCAGCAGCCCGCGGGGGGCCTACAATGAGCAGTTCTTC.

The genes are TRBV7-2 and TRBJ2-7; 7 bases fit TRBD2. The CDR3 is 16 amino acids. Losses at the gene ends were 5 bases for V and 4 bases for J; bases not matched to a gene: 14. CDR1 and CDR2 (germline): SGHTA, FQGNSA. The CDR3: CASSPESIAGLYEQYF. DNA for the CDR3: TGTGCCAGCAGCCCCGAGAGTATAGCGGGCCTTTACGAGCAGTACTTC.

This clone was observed a few times. The V gene is TRBV3-1 (or the pseudogene TRBV3-2), the J gene TRBJ1-1; 11 positions match TRBD1. Trimming cost V 1 base and J 4 bases; bases outside gene matches: 2. The CDR3 is made up of 15 amino acids. The V gene's germline CDR1 is LGHDT and CDR2 YNNKEL (reference sequence). The CDR3 nucleotides read TGTGCCAGCAGCCAAGCCGGGACAGGGGGCACTGAAGCTTTCTTT. It yields the protein CASSQAGTGGTEAFF.

The chain uses TRBV19 and TRBJ1-1; weak D call: TRBD1 (5 bases). CDR1 and CDR2 from the germline V gene are LNHDA and SQIVND (reference sequence). Between the trimmed V and J ends, which lost 6 bases and 5 bases, there was a span of 16 bases. The CDR3 consists of 14 residues. The CDR3 sequence is CASSPLGGRTEAFF. The CDR3, as DNA: TGTGCCAGTAGCCCGTTGGGGGGTAGGACTGAAGCTTTCTTT.

The rearrangement uses TRBV18 and TRBJ1-6, with 11 bases identical to TRBD1. This CDR3 region has 18 residues. The ends lost 4 bases at V and 9 bases at J; junction bases unmatched: 14. Germline loops: CDR1 KGHSH, CDR2 LQKENI. The CDR3 DNA reads TGTGCCAGCTCACGGGACCAAAGGAGGACAGGGGGCGGTTCACCCCTCCACTTT. It encodes CASSRDQRRTGGGSPLHF.

This sequence joins TRBV7-2 and TRBJ1-5, with TRBD1 as a possible D gene (5 bases). The V end lost 1 base, the J end lost 5 bases, and 12 bases lay between the germline ends. CDR3 length: 15 residues. Germline CDR1 SGHTA, CDR2 FQGNSA. The CDR3 reads CASSLEGRDHQPQHF. In DNA form, the CDR3 reads TGTGCCAGCAGCTTAGAAGGCAGGGACCATCAGCCCCAGCATTTT.

The chain is built from TRBV28 and TRBJ1-1; D possibly corresponds to TRBD1 (5 bases). Germline CDR1 MDHEN, CDR2 SYDVKM. This CDR3 spans 13 amino acids. The ends were cut back, 5 bases at V and 1 base at J, with 8 bases in the middle. In DNA form, the CDR3 reads TGTGCCAGCAGTAGGGGTGGGAACACTGAAGCTTTCTTT. This translates into CASSRGGNTEAFF. The variable domain in full, with the rest retrieved from reference TRBV28 and TRBJ1-1, is DVKVTQSSRYLVKRTGEKVFLECVQDMDHENMFWYRQDPGLGLRLIYFSYDVKMKEKGDIPEGYSVSREKKERFSLILESASTNQTSMYLCASSRGGNTEAFFGQGTRLTVV.

The chain combines TRBV21-1 with TRBJ1-2. TRBV21-1 constitutes a pseudogene. This CDR3 region has 12 residues. The CDR3 spells CASVWGTDGYTF. CDR3 DNA sequence: TGTGCCAGCGTCTGGGGGACCGATGGCTACACCTTC.

The V and J genes are TRBV11-2 and TRBJ2-7; D is perhaps TRBD2 (5 bases). The CDR3 length is 14 residues. The V gene's germline CDR1 is SGHAT and CDR2 FQNNGV. Between the trimmed V and J ends, which lost 5 bases and 6 bases, there was a span of 17 bases. CDR3 DNA sequence: TGTGCCAGCAGCGCTGTAACTAGTAACGGCGAGCAGTACTTC. Amino acid sequence: CASSAVTSNGEQYF. Variable domain in full (rest from reference TRBV11-2 and TRBJ2-7): EAGVAQSPRYKIIEKRQSVAFWCNPISGHATLYWYQQILGQGPKLLIQFQNNGVVDDSQLPKDRFSAERLKGVDSTLKIQPAKLEDSAVYLCASSAVTSNGEQYFGPGTRLTVT.